This TCR beta chain emerged from a study of STAT5B mutations in CD4+ large granular lymphocyte leukemia. Of note for this clone: Its cognate antigen is unknown.

Only in-frame clones appear in the TCRdb table, and some are missing; sequencing was by immunoSEQ multiplex PCR. Here the sample spans approximately 39,000 clones, roughly 85% being singletons. Overall study findings and caveats: Data were not HLA-matched across samples.

The germline V and J ends were trimmed by 6 bases and 0 bases, with 14 bases remaining between them. This CDR3 comprises 15 residues. In germline, CDR1 is MNHNS, CDR2 SASEGT. The sequencing sample was made of CD4+ T cells from blood buffy coats. The receptor's source is a human donor in good health. The gene calls are TRBV6-1 and TRBJ1-2; perhaps TRBD1 as D (6 bases). CDR3 nucleotide sequence: TGTGCCAGCAGGGGGGCAGGGCTGCCTAACTATGGCTACACCTTC. Protein sequence: CASRGAGLPNYGYTF.